Each of the 13 T cell receptor beta chains below was sequenced from the same sample in a study of CD8+ T cells in alopecia areata. RNA, once extracted, was reverse transcribed into cDNA for use as the sequencing template. Produced via immunoSEQ multiplex PCR; TCRdb's table is partial and in-frame only. The sample shows 150,000 to 200,000 clones, around three fifths of them seen only once. Specified treatment: oral pan-JAK inhibitor, 5-10 mg twice daily. Here the sequenced sample was CD4+ T cells sorted from blood, taken between weeks 47 and 50, from a patient treated with tofacitinib. These receptors came from a human donor with alopecia areata.

The gene calls are TRBV29-1 and TRBJ2-3, with 8 bases identical to TRBD2. CDR1 SQVTM and CDR2 ANQGSEA come from the germline V gene. The CDR3 runs to 13 residues. The junction had 4 bases not matched to a gene; V was cut back by 6 bases and J by 2 bases. This CDR3 reads CSVSGRYTDTQYF. CDR3 bases: TGCAGCGTAAGCGGGAGATACACAGATACGCAGTATTTT.

This clone was recorded at least ten times. The V call is TRBV11-2, the J call TRBJ2-4; 8 positions match TRBD1. Germline-derived CDR1 and CDR2 are SGHAT and FQNNGV. The J segment lost 13 bases and the V segment lost 5 bases, leaving 13 bases of the junction unmatched. The length of the CDR3 is 14 residues. CDR3 in amino acids: CASSAPPTGVGQYF. The CDR3 DNA reads as TGTGCCAGCAGCGCCCCCCCGACAGGGGTCGGGCAGTACTTC. Using reference TRBV11-2 and TRBJ2-4 for the parts outside the CDR3, the full variable domain is EAGVAQSPRYKIIEKRQSVAFWCNPISGHATLYWYQQILGQGPKLLIQFQNNGVVDDSQLPKDRFSAERLKGVDSTLKIQPAKLEDSAVYLCASSAPPTGVGQYFGAGTRLSVL.

The chain links TRBV5-1 to TRBJ1-2; D ambiguous. V lost 6 bases and J lost 2, with 11 bases in between. The germline gives CDR1 SGHRS, CDR2 YFSETQ. The length of the CDR3 is 13 residues. The CDR3 nucleotides are TGCGCCAGCAACCCGGACGGAAACTATGGCTACACCTTC. The encoded protein is CASNPDGNYGYTF.

The chain joins TRBV30 to TRBJ1-1; 9 bases fit TRBD1. The V gene end was trimmed by 3 bases and the J gene end by 10 bases; junction bases not matched to a gene: 9. Per germline, CDR1 GTSNPN and CDR2 SVGIG (reference sequence). CDR3 length: 13 residues. DNA of the CDR3: TGTGCCTGGAGAGTCAATCCGGGACAGGGAGCTTTCTTT. Translating it yields CAWRVNPGQGAFF.

A single count supports this clone. The chain uses TRBV10-3 and TRBJ2-3; 11 nucleotides line up with TRBD2. The CDR3 is 14 residues long. Germline CDR1 reads ENHRY; CDR2 reads SYGVKD. Germline trimming cut 7 bases from V and 1 base from J; bases unmatched to any gene: 1. This CDR3 reads CAIKTSGGTDTQYF. The CDR3 nucleotides are TGTGCCATCAAGACTAGCGGGGGCACAGATACGCAGTATTTT.

This sequence joins TRBV18 and TRBJ2-6; tentatively, D is TRBD2 (6 bases). Trimming removed 6 bases from V and 1 base from J, with 13 bases in between. This CDR3 region has 16 residues. Germline loops: CDR1 KGHSH, CDR2 LQKENI. The CDR3 is CASSQSEGSGANVLTF. In DNA, the CDR3 is TGTGCCAGCTCCCAATCGGAGGGTTCTGGGGCCAACGTCCTGACTTTC.

The gene calls are TRBV5-6 and TRBJ1-5, with D possibly TRBD1 on 5 matching bases. Trimming shortened V by 4 bases and J by 4 bases, and 18 bases separated the two germline ends. Germline V gene lookup returns CDR1 SGHDT and CDR2 YYEEEE. The CDR3 runs 16 residues. This chain's CDR3 is CASSRYVSTVNQPQHF. The CDR3 DNA follows: TGTGCCAGCAGCCGATATGTTTCGACAGTGAATCAGCCCCAGCATTTT.

This clone was observed at least ten times. The CDR3: CASSQEPSGGTDTQYF. CDR3 bases: TGCGCCAGCAGCCAAGAGCCTAGCGGGGGGACAGATACGCAGTATTTT. V is TRBV4-3 and J is TRBJ2-3; 11 bases are a match to TRBD2. V trimming: 0 bases; J trimming: 3 bases; junction bases outside the gene matches: 2. The CDR3 has 16 amino acids. Germline V lookup: CDR1 LGHNA, CDR2 YSLEER.

This chain joins TRBV9 and TRBJ1-5; D unclear. The CDR3 contains 14 residues. Deletions cut 3 bases from V and 3 bases from J, with 10 bases between. Per the germline V gene, CDR1 is SGDLS and CDR2 is YYNGEE. The CDR3 loop is CASSAGQANQPQHF. CDR3 DNA sequence: TGTGCCAGCAGCGCGGGTCAGGCCAATCAGCCCCAGCATTTT.

This clone was recorded only once. The junction does not match germline at one end; this may be a read error. CDR3 sequence: CSRTGKIF. The CDR3 DNA reads TGCAGCCGGACAGGCAAGATTTTT. The chain recombines TRBV29-1 with TRBJ1-4; 7 bases map to TRBD1. The V gene's germline CDR1 is SQVTM and CDR2 ANQGSEA. The CDR3 covers 8 residues. Full variable domain (remainder filled in from reference TRBV29-1 and TRBJ1-4): SAVISQKPSRDICQRGTSLTIQCQVDSQVTMMFWYRQQPGQSLTLIATANQGSEATYESGFVIDKFPISRPNLTFSTLTVSNMSPEDSSIYLCSRTGKIFGSGTQLSVL.

This rearrangement joins TRBV27 to TRBJ2-5, with unresolved D. This CDR3 spans 13 amino acids. V was pared by 6 bases and J by 7 bases, with 15 bases between. In germline, CDR1 is MNHEY, CDR2 SMNVEV (reference sequence). Here the CDR3 reads CASSRSGIGTQYF. The DNA for the CDR3 is TGTGCCAGCAGCCGAAGTGGGATTGGGACCCAGTACTTC.

V and J are TRBV13 and TRBJ2-7, with TRBD1 matching over 8 bases. The CDR3 runs to 13 residues. V dropped 5 bases and J dropped 13; count of bases not matched to a gene: 13. Per germline, CDR1 PRHDT and CDR2 FYEKMQ (reference sequence). The DNA for the CDR3 is TGTGCCAGCAGCACGGAACAGGACAGGGACGCTTACTTC. Protein product: CASSTEQDRDAYF. Drawing the rest from reference TRBV13 and TRBJ2-7, the complete variable domain is AAGVIQSPRHLIKEKRETATLKCYPIPRHDTVYWYQQGPGQDPQFLISFYEKMQSDKGSIPDRFSAQQFSDYHSELNMSSLELGDSALYFCASSTEQDRDAYFGPGTRLTVT.

This clone was picked up a small number of times. The chain employs TRBV11-2 and TRBJ2-5; D remains ambiguous. Germline CDR1 reads SGHAT; CDR2 reads FQNNGV. The CDR3 is 13 residues long. The ends were cut back, 1 base at V and 5 bases at J, with 8 bases in the middle. The CDR3 nucleotides are TGTGCCAGCAGCTTAGCCCCCTGGGAGACCCAGTACTTC. Protein: CASSLAPWETQYF.